These T cell receptor beta chains were read from a single sample in a study of CD8 T cells in Susac syndrome. One entry per CDR3 protein results from TCRdb running MiXCR on the immunoSEQ multiplex PCR reads. Among over 350,000 distinct CDR3 sequences listed, approximately 85% were seen once. What was sequenced was CD8+ T cells from PBMCs. All receptors come from a human donor with multiple sclerosis. CDR3s include the opening cysteine and the closing phenylalanine or tryptophan. A D gene is named only where the DNA matches it firmly. Some rows mark clone size as missing; the rest say once, few, many or name a class of expanded clone.

v_gene	d_gene	abundance	j_gene	CDR3aa	CDR3nt
TRBV7-6	TRBD2	.	TRBJ2-1	CASSLGGGLAGPSYNEQFF	TGTGCCAGCAGCTTAGGGGGGGGACTAGCGGGACCATCCTACAATGAGCAGTTCTTC
TRBV7-9	.	.	TRBJ2-2	CASSFSRRAGELFF	TGTGCCAGCAGCTTCTCGAGGAGGGCCGGGGAGCTGTTTTTT
TRBV27	.	.	TRBJ2-3	CASRPLGRTDTQYF	TGTGCCAGCCGCCCTCTTGGTCGCACAGATACGCAGTATTTT
TRBV27	.	.	TRBJ1-5	CASRPFPLDQPQHF	TGTGCCAGCAGACCCTTCCCCCTTGATCAGCCCCAGCATTTT
TRBV2	.	.	TRBJ2-7	CASSENPGNSYEQYF	TGTGCCAGCAGTGAAAATCCAGGCAACTCCTACGAGCAGTACTTC
TRBV6-5	TRBD1	.	TRBJ2-2	CASSYLPGQGNTGELFF	TGTGCCAGCAGTTACCTCCCGGGACAGGGGAACACCGGGGAGCTGTTTTTT
TRBV27	.	.	TRBJ1-2	CASSFENGGGYTF	TGTGCCAGCAGTTTTGAGAACGGCGGTGGCTACACCTTC
TRBV6-1	TRBD1	.	TRBJ1-1	CASSTGAGTEAFF	TGTGCCAGCAGCACAGGGGCTGGCACTGAAGCTTTCTTT
TRBV20-1	.	.	TRBJ2-7	CSAQAVTFNEQYF	TGCAGTGCTCAAGCGGTTACCTTCAACGAGCAGTACTTC
TRBV20-1	.	.	TRBJ1-1	CSARDRLGEAFF	TGCAGTGCTAGGGATCGCCTTGGTGAAGCTTTCTTT
TRBV5-4	.	.	TRBJ2-3	CASSLFGSLRNTDTQYF	TGTGCCAGCAGCTTGTTCGGGTCTTTACGAAACACAGATACGCAGTATTTT
TRBV30	.	few	TRBJ2-7	CAQGRESSYEQYF	TGTGCCCAGGGGCGGGAAAGCTCCTACGAGCAGTACTTC
TRBV11-2	.	.	TRBJ2-1	CASSLDRLSDGLYNEQFF	TGTGCCAGCAGCTTAGATAGGTTGTCAGACGGTCTCTACAATGAGCAGTTCTTC
TRBV29-1	TRBD2	few	TRBJ2-7	CSVRTSGAYEQYF	TGCAGCGTCCGGACTAGCGGAGCCTACGAGCAGTACTTC
TRBV19	.	.	TRBJ1-1	CASWGTEAFF	TGTGCCAGTTGGGGGACTGAAGCTTTCTTT
TRBV29-1	.	.	TRBJ2-7	CSVEGQVDEQYF	TGCAGCGTTGAAGGGCAGGTGGACGAGCAGTACTTC
TRBV19	.	.	TRBJ2-1	CASSITTGIYNEQFF	TGTGCCAGTAGTATCACCACAGGGATTTACAATGAGCAGTTCTTC
TRBV5-1	TRBD1	.	TRBJ1-2	CASSVTGVDYGYTF	TGCGCCAGCAGCGTGACAGGGGTCGACTATGGCTACACCTTC
TRBV6-1	TRBD2	few	TRBJ2-5	CASTIPGGETQYF	TGTGCCAGCACAATCCCGGGGGGAGAGACCCAGTACTTC
TRBV12-3/TRBV12-4	TRBD1	.	TRBJ1-1	CASSPTGVNTEAFF	TGTGCCAGCAGTCCGACAGGGGTGAACACTGAAGCTTTCTTT
TRBV5-1	TRBD1	.	TRBJ1-1	CASSLDRGAEAFF	TGCGCCAGCAGCCTCGACAGGGGCGCTGAAGCTTTCTTT
TRBV29-1	.	.	TRBJ2-3	CSGSSDRLTDTQYF	TGCAGCGGGTCGAGCGACAGGTTAACAGATACGCAGTATTTT
TRBV12-3/TRBV12-4	.	.	TRBJ2-1	CASSFQGNEQFF	TGTGCCAGCAGTTTCCAAGGGAATGAGCAGTTCTTC
TRBV5-1	TRBD1	once	TRBJ2-1	CASSFYQGTGDNEQFF	TGCGCCAGCAGCTTCTACCAAGGGACAGGGGACAATGAGCAGTTCTTC
TRBV20-1	TRBD1	.	TRBJ2-3	CSALWDSEGATDTQYF	TGCAGTGCCCTATGGGACAGCGAAGGGGCGACAGATACGCAGTATTTT
TRBV12-5	.	.	TRBJ2-1	CASGSVVNRGNEQFF	TGTGCTAGTGGTTCGGTTGTGAACAGAGGAAATGAGCAGTTCTTC
TRBV7-8	.	once	TRBJ2-7	CASSPEGGGTPPSYYEQYF	TGTGCCAGCAGTCCAGAGGGTGGGGGGACACCGCCATCCTACTACGAGCAGTACTTC
TRBV6-1	TRBD2	.	TRBJ2-1	CASSAAGSSYNEQFF	TGTGCCAGCAGTGCAGCGGGAAGCTCCTACAATGAGCAGTTCTTC
TRBV19	.	few	TRBJ1-1	CASSPVMNTEAFF	TGTGCCAGCAGCCCTGTTATGAACACTGAAGCTTTCTTT
TRBV12-3/TRBV12-4	TRBD1	.	TRBJ1-2	CASSINPGQSFYGYTF	TGTGCCAGCAGTATCAACCCGGGACAGTCGTTCTATGGCTACACCTTC
TRBV12-3/TRBV12-4	TRBD1	.	TRBJ1-3	CASSSLDRGAGNTIYF	TGTGCCAGCAGCTCCCTCGACAGGGGGGCTGGAAACACCATATATTTT
TRBV3-1	.	.	TRBJ1-2	CASSLMRAGDDNYGYTF	TGTGCCAGCAGCCTAATGAGGGCAGGGGATGATAACTATGGCTACACCTTC
TRBV29-1	.	.	TRBJ2-7	CSVEDSGNSYEQYF	TGCAGCGTTGAGGACAGCGGAAACTCCTACGAGCAGTACTTC
TRBV7-2	.	.	TRBJ2-4	CASSLIEGIAKNIQYF	TGTGCCAGCAGCCTGATTGAGGGGATAGCCAAAAACATTCAGTACTTC
TRBV19	.	.	TRBJ2-7	CASSRGTTYEQYF	TGTGCCAGTAGTCGGGGAACGACCTACGAGCAGTACTTC
TRBV24-1	TRBD1	.	TRBJ2-2	CATSEPGQGKTGELFF	TGTGCCACCAGTGAGCCGGGACAGGGTAAAACCGGGGAGCTGTTTTTT
TRBV2	.	.	TRBJ1-6	CASSEQGLDSPLHF	TGTGCCAGCAGTGAACAAGGGTTGGATTCACCCCTCCACTTT
TRBV6-2/TRBV6-3	.	.	TRBJ2-5	CPRRGTGNKETQYF	TGTCCACGGCGCGGAACAGGGAACAAAGAGACCCAGTACTTC
TRBV4-1	.	.	TRBJ1-2	CASSQVNGGGYTF	TGCGCCAGCAGCCAAGTCAATGGGGGTGGCTACACCTTC
TRBV10-3	TRBD1	.	TRBJ2-7	CAISEAGTGCEQYF	TGTGCCATCAGTGAAGCCGGGACAGGGTGCGAGCAGTACTTC
TRBV7-2	.	.	TRBJ1-1	CASRPNLASSTEAFF	TGTGCCAGCAGGCCCAACCTGGCGTCGAGCACTGAAGCTTTCTTT
TRBV6-5	TRBD2	.	TRBJ2-7	CASSYSSGIFGEQYF	TGTGCCAGCAGTTACTCCAGCGGGATTTTCGGCGAGCAGTACTTC
TRBV6-1	.	.	TRBJ2-5	CASGIGETQYF	TGTGCCAGCGGGATAGGCGAGACCCAGTACTTC
TRBV30	.	.	TRBJ2-1	CAWSAGVADNEQFF	TGTGCCTGGAGCGCAGGGGTCGCGGACAATGAGCAGTTCTTC
TRBV6-5	.	.	TRBJ1-1	CASSYSRNPNTEAFF	TGTGCCAGCAGTTACTCCCGGAATCCGAACACTGAAGCTTTCTTT
TRBV12-3/TRBV12-4	TRBD1	.	TRBJ2-7	CASSSRTGLSYEQYF	TGTGCCAGCAGTTCCCGGACAGGGCTCTCCTACGAGCAGTACTTC
TRBV28	.	.	TRBJ1-1	CASSWGESTEAFF	TGTGCCAGCAGTTGGGGGGAAAGCACTGAAGCTTTCTTT
TRBV5-1	.	once	TRBJ2-2	CASSLGPSNTGELFF	TGCGCCAGCAGCTTGGGACCGTCGAACACCGGGGAGCTGTTTTTT
TRBV28	TRBD2	.	TRBJ2-1	CASSSTTSGIDNEQFF	TGTGCCAGCAGTTCCACAACTAGCGGGATTGACAATGAGCAGTTCTTC
TRBV7-9	.	.	TRBJ2-1	CASSQGAGGSSYNEQFF	TGTGCCAGCAGCCAGGGGGCGGGAGGGAGCTCCTACAATGAGCAGTTCTTC
TRBV5-5	TRBD1	once	TRBJ1-5	CASSNTGTGGNQPQHF	TGTGCCAGCAGCAATACCGGGACAGGGGGCAATCAGCCCCAGCATTTT
TRBV2	.	.	TRBJ1-1	CASSETAPAFF	TGTGCCAGCAGTGAAACGGCCCCGGCTTTCTTT
TRBV14	TRBD1	.	TRBJ2-1	CASSHRDRVYNEQFF	TGTGCCAGCAGCCACCGGGACAGGGTCTACAATGAGCAGTTCTTC
TRBV12-5	.	.	TRBJ1-1	CASGFGSGGGLEAFF	TGTGCTAGTGGTTTCGGCAGTGGGGGTGGCCTTGAAGCTTTCTTT
TRBV10-3	TRBD1	.	TRBJ1-2	CAISDPGTVLFYGYTF	TGTGCCATCAGTGACCCCGGGACAGTTCTCTTTTATGGCTACACCTTC
TRBV4-1	.	.	TRBJ1-1	CASSQDRVPKNTEAFF	TGCGCCAGCAGCCAAGATCGGGTCCCGAAGAACACTGAAGCTTTCTTT
TRBV5-5	.	.	TRBJ1-1	CASTTDWGPNTEAFF	TGTGCCAGCACCACGGATTGGGGACCCAACACTGAAGCTTTCTTT
TRBV6-1	.	few	TRBJ1-1	CASSPPQGTEAFF	TGTGCCAGCAGTCCCCCGCAGGGCACTGAAGCTTTCTTT
TRBV12-3/TRBV12-4	.	.	TRBJ1-1	CASSLWDIRGTEAFF	TGTGCCAGCAGTCTCTGGGATATTCGGGGGACTGAAGCTTTCTTT